This paragraph reports one TCR beta chain. The data are from a study of blood T cell repertoires in COVID-19. The wider study: Italy, Spain and the United States were the sources of the convalescent and acute COVID-19 samples. T cells, B-cell-depleted T cells, or PBMCs supplied cDNA or gDNA.

Authors' methods: Scientists estimated how many nucleated cells there were by amplifying reference gene primers. TCRdb keeps only in-frame clones here, not all; method: immunoSEQ multiplex PCR. That table furnishes V, J and clone size, whereas the DNA furnished D and trimming. The table has about 130,000 clones, roughly 83% seen once. Per germline, CDR1 WNHNN and CDR2 SYGVQD (reference sequence). This CDR3 is built from 12 residues. V was cut by 2 bases and J by 10 bases, with 11 bases left in between. The chain combines TRBV10-1 with TRBJ1-2; D is unresolved. Source material: peripheral blood. The source is a woman younger than 45 who had recovered from COVID-19. CDR3 protein: CASSEGNGDYTF. Here the CDR3 DNA reads TGCGCCAGCAGTGAGGGTAACGGGGACTACACCTTC.